This paragraph covers one T cell receptor (beta chain) sequence. The target antigen is unknown. Clones were read by immunoSEQ multiplex PCR, and TCRdb kept only the in-frame ones, dropping some. The table lists more than 2,000,000 clones, around 94% of them singletons. Trimming shortened V by 0 bases and J by 5 bases, and 13 bases separated the two germline ends. CDR3 length equals 15 residues. The germline V gene encodes CDR1 MNHNS and CDR2 SASEGT. This specimen comes from a study of shared clonotypes between healthy human individuals. The study, taken as a whole, reports: Larger richness was generally estimated for naive than memory subsets.

This receptor was obtained from a man aged 18 to 29 in good health. This chain links TRBV6-1 with TRBJ1-2; TRBD1 might be the D (6 bases). The sequencing input was naive CD4+ T cells sorted from blood. As for subset: CD45RA+ positively selected. The CDR3 is CASSEAGGGAYGYTF. In DNA form, the CDR3 reads TGTGCCAGCAGTGAAGCTGGTGGGGGCGCTTATGGCTACACCTTC.